The rows below give T cell receptor beta chains drawn from one sample of a study of blood T cell repertoires in COVID-19. Method: immunoSEQ multiplex PCR; TCRdb's copy keeps in-frame clones and lacks some. The data show a few hundred thousand clones, around 84% seen once. Input material: peripheral blood. All receptors come from a woman younger than 30 with acute or convalescent COVID-19. Both conserved end residues are part of each CDR3. The order of the fields is V gene, CDR3 length, J gene, clone size, D gene, CDR3 protein, CDR3 DNA. The D gene is left open where the match is weak. Size is stated for part of the rows, as once, few or many counts, or as a class when the clone is expanded.

v_call: TRBV18
cdr3_length: 13
j_call: TRBJ2-4
clone_size: .
d_call: .
cdr3_aa: CASSPGEENIQYF
cdr3_nt: TGTGCCAGCTCACCGGGGGAGGAAAACATTCAGTACTTC

v_call: TRBV6-6
cdr3_length: 13
j_call: TRBJ2-3
clone_size: .
d_call: .
cdr3_aa: CASSWGSTDTQYF
cdr3_nt: TGTGCCAGCAGTTGGGGCAGCACAGATACGCAGTATTTT

v_call: TRBV13
cdr3_length: 17
j_call: TRBJ2-1
clone_size: .
d_call: TRBD2
cdr3_aa: CASSPGTSGRGGNEQFF
cdr3_nt: TGTGCCAGCAGCCCAGGGACTAGCGGGAGAGGGGGCAATGAGCAGTTCTTC

v_call: TRBV29-1
cdr3_length: 14
j_call: TRBJ1-1
clone_size: .
d_call: .
cdr3_aa: CSVDLVGKGAEAFF
cdr3_nt: TGCAGCGTTGATTTGGTGGGCAAAGGCGCTGAAGCTTTCTTT

v_call: TRBV6-5
cdr3_length: 14
j_call: TRBJ2-1
clone_size: .
d_call: TRBD2
cdr3_aa: CASRGLAGKDEQFF
cdr3_nt: TGTGCCAGCAGAGGACTAGCGGGAAAGGATGAGCAGTTCTTC

v_call: TRBV15
cdr3_length: 18
j_call: TRBJ1-4
clone_size: few
d_call: TRBD1
cdr3_aa: CATSRAGTGGATNEKLFF
cdr3_nt: TGTGCCACCAGCAGAGCTGGGACAGGGGGAGCAACTAATGAAAAACTGTTTTTT

v_call: TRBV28
cdr3_length: 12
j_call: TRBJ1-6
clone_size: .
d_call: .
cdr3_aa: CATITGNSPLHF
cdr3_nt: TGTGCCACCATTACGGGAAATTCACCCCTCCACTTT

v_call: TRBV28
cdr3_length: 18
j_call: TRBJ2-7
clone_size: .
d_call: TRBD1
cdr3_aa: CASSSITTDRAFRYEQYF
cdr3_nt: TGTGCCAGCAGTTCCATTACAACGGACAGGGCGTTTCGCTACGAGCAGTACTTC

v_call: TRBV4-3
cdr3_length: 16
j_call: TRBJ2-1
clone_size: .
d_call: .
cdr3_aa: CASSQVVGGSYNEQFF
cdr3_nt: TGCGCCAGCAGCCAAGTGGTAGGGGGCTCCTACAATGAGCAGTTCTTC

v_call: TRBV30
cdr3_length: 11
j_call: TRBJ2-4
clone_size: .
d_call: .
cdr3_aa: CAWSTGPDRYF
cdr3_nt: TGTGCCTGGAGTACAGGACCAGATCGGTACTTC

v_call: TRBV11-2
cdr3_length: 17
j_call: TRBJ1-5
clone_size: .
d_call: TRBD1
cdr3_aa: CASSLGRGQALRQPQHF
cdr3_nt: TGTGCCAGCAGCCTCGGTAGGGGACAGGCCCTCCGGCAGCCCCAGCATTTT

v_call: TRBV7-2
cdr3_length: 17
j_call: TRBJ2-2
clone_size: .
d_call: TRBD2
cdr3_aa: CASSTPGLAGVAGELFF
cdr3_nt: TGTGCCAGCAGCACGCCGGGACTAGCGGGAGTTGCCGGGGAGCTGTTTTTT

v_call: TRBV28
cdr3_length: 15
j_call: TRBJ1-1
clone_size: .
d_call: .
cdr3_aa: CASSFGGGGNTEAFF
cdr3_nt: TGTGCCAGCAGTTTTGGGGGCGGTGGGAACACTGAAGCTTTCTTT

v_call: TRBV9
cdr3_length: 15
j_call: TRBJ2-7
clone_size: .
d_call: TRBD1
cdr3_aa: CASSHTGQGWDEQYF
cdr3_nt: TGTGCCAGCAGCCATACTGGACAGGGGTGGGACGAGCAGTACTTC

v_call: TRBV4-3
cdr3_length: 15
j_call: TRBJ2-7
clone_size: once
d_call: TRBD1
cdr3_aa: CASSQDRDRVDEQYF
cdr3_nt: TGCGCCAGCAGCCAAGACCGGGACAGGGTCGACGAGCAGTACTTC

v_call: TRBV6-1
cdr3_length: 15
j_call: TRBJ2-7
clone_size: .
d_call: .
cdr3_aa: CASSELVWGDYEQYF
cdr3_nt: TGTGCCAGCAGTGAATTGGTGTGGGGGGACTACGAGCAGTACTTC

v_call: TRBV27
cdr3_length: 15
j_call: TRBJ2-1
clone_size: .
d_call: .
cdr3_aa: CASSLVQASLHEQFF
cdr3_nt: TGTGCCAGCAGTTTAGTCCAAGCTTCTTTACATGAGCAGTTCTTC

v_call: TRBV19
cdr3_length: 14
j_call: TRBJ1-4
clone_size: .
d_call: .
cdr3_aa: CASSISAGVEKLFF
cdr3_nt: TGTGCCAGTAGTATCTCCGCCGGGGTCGAAAAACTGTTTTTT

v_call: TRBV7-6
cdr3_length: 15
j_call: TRBJ1-1
clone_size: .
d_call: .
cdr3_aa: CASSSLTRGNTEAFF
cdr3_nt: TGTGCCAGCAGCTCACTTACACGGGGGAACACTGAAGCTTTCTTT

v_call: TRBV9
cdr3_length: 14
j_call: TRBJ2-7
clone_size: .
d_call: .
cdr3_aa: CASSVAQGNYEQYF
cdr3_nt: TGTGCCAGCAGCGTAGCACAGGGAAACTACGAGCAGTACTTC

v_call: TRBV5-6
cdr3_length: 15
j_call: TRBJ2-1
clone_size: .
d_call: TRBD2
cdr3_aa: CASSLTSGTFNEQFF
cdr3_nt: TGTGCCAGCAGTCTTACTAGCGGGACTTTCAATGAGCAGTTCTTC

v_call: TRBV23-1
cdr3_length: 13
j_call: TRBJ2-3
clone_size: .
d_call: TRBD1
cdr3_aa: CADGGQGTDTQYF
cdr3_nt: TGCGCCGACGGGGGACAGGGGACAGATACGCAGTATTTT

v_call: TRBV2
cdr3_length: 14
j_call: TRBJ2-7
clone_size: .
d_call: .
cdr3_aa: CASSDQGQNHEQYF
cdr3_nt: TGTGCCAGCAGTGATCAGGGGCAGAACCACGAGCAGTACTTC

v_call: TRBV24-1
cdr3_length: 16
j_call: TRBJ2-1
clone_size: .
d_call: .
cdr3_aa: CATSDLPGQNYNEQFF
cdr3_nt: TGTGCCACCAGTGATCTTCCGGGTCAAAACTACAATGAGCAGTTCTTC

v_call: TRBV6-2/TRBV6-3
cdr3_length: 12
j_call: TRBJ2-1
clone_size: .
d_call: .
cdr3_aa: CASSLLVNEQFF
cdr3_nt: TGTGCCAGCAGTTTACTAGTTAATGAGCAGTTCTTC

v_call: TRBV11-3
cdr3_length: 18
j_call: TRBJ2-1
clone_size: once
d_call: .
cdr3_aa: CASSLDPSGRGPYNEQFF
cdr3_nt: TGTGCCAGCAGCTTAGACCCCTCCGGCAGGGGACCCTACAATGAGCAGTTCTTC

v_call: TRBV6-2/TRBV6-3
cdr3_length: 16
j_call: TRBJ1-1
clone_size: .
d_call: .
cdr3_aa: CASSYPRKGMNTEAFF
cdr3_nt: TGTGCCAGCAGTTACCCCCGGAAGGGGATGAACACTGAAGCTTTCTTT

v_call: TRBV5-1
cdr3_length: 14
j_call: TRBJ2-1
clone_size: .
d_call: .
cdr3_aa: CASSLDGSGNEQFF
cdr3_nt: TGCGCCAGCAGCTTGGACGGGAGCGGGAATGAGCAGTTCTTC

v_call: TRBV7-3
cdr3_length: 16
j_call: TRBJ2-1
clone_size: .
d_call: TRBD2
cdr3_aa: CASSSLGASGYNEQFF
cdr3_nt: TGTGCCAGCAGCTCTCTGGGGGCTAGCGGGTACAATGAGCAGTTCTTC

v_call: TRBV18
cdr3_length: 19
j_call: TRBJ1-2
clone_size: .
d_call: .
cdr3_aa: CASSPLGTYPTPVNYGYTF
cdr3_nt: TGTGCCAGCTCACCACTTGGGACTTACCCCACTCCAGTTAACTATGGCTACACCTTC

v_call: TRBV19
cdr3_length: 15
j_call: TRBJ1-4
clone_size: .
d_call: TRBD1
cdr3_aa: CASSLLQGRSEKLFF
cdr3_nt: TGTGCCAGTAGTTTACTACAGGGGCGGAGTGAAAAACTGTTTTTT

v_call: TRBV11-2
cdr3_length: 15
j_call: TRBJ2-7
clone_size: .
d_call: TRBD1
cdr3_aa: CASSRDRGSLYEQYF
cdr3_nt: TGTGCCAGCAGCCGAGACAGGGGATCTCTCTACGAGCAGTACTTC